This T cell receptor beta chain was captured in a study of Graves' ophthalmopathy and Graves' hyperthyroidism. Moderate-to-severe activity, CAS at least 3, NOSPECS at least 4 and duration under 3 months characterized donors with ophthalmopathy. TCR beta CDR3 regions were amplified from RNA transcripts. Following a first-round RT-PCR that used HTBI primers, a second-round multiplex PCR was carried out. TCRdb called the multiplex PCR reads again in MiXCR, with one record for every CDR3 protein. The sample records about 340,000 distinct CDR3 sequences, roughly 15% being singletons. The table lists this clonotype with many counts. The origin of this receptor is an adult man with Graves' ophthalmopathy. The sequenced sample consisted of peripheral blood.

The CDR3 bases are TGTGCCAGCAGCTTCCCGGGACAGGTATACGAGCAGTACTTC. It codes for CASSFPGQVYEQYF. J is TRBJ2-7 and V is TRBV7-2, with 8 bases lining up with TRBD1. V lost 3 bases, J lost 4 bases, and 5 bases stayed unmatched. This CDR3 comprises 14 residues. Per the germline V gene, CDR1 is SGHTA and CDR2 is FQGNSA.